This entry concerns a single TCR beta chain. Antigen unknown. The germline V and J ends were trimmed by 3 bases and 3 bases, with 12 bases remaining between them. This CDR3 has 15 amino acids. The germline V gene has CDR1 MNHEY and CDR2 SVGAGI. The record originates from a study of regulatory T cells in long-lasting Graves disease. Study results and limitations: The study found TRBV28, TRBJ1-2 and TRBJ2-5 favored in persistent disease.

Combining iRepertoire HTBI primers with Arm-PCR of CDR3 regions, the authors built TCR beta libraries. Each CDR3 protein is one row after TCRdb ran MiXCR on the multiplex PCR reads. The sample has 700,000 or so distinct CDR3 sequences, approximately 29% seen once. Time point noted: persistent/refractory GD, antithyroid drugs over 5 years with positive TRAb. Researchers made the TCR library from RNA that was extracted from PBMCs. The chain carries TRBV6-5 and TRBJ1-5, with D possibly being TRBD1 (5 bases). This clonotype was obtained from a female donor with Graves disease. This material consisted of peripheral blood mononuclear cells (PBMCs), taken when the disease was refractory, from a patient treated with antithyroid drugs. CDR3 protein: CASSYPATVNQPQHF. The CDR3, as DNA: TGTGCCAGCAGTTATCCCGCGACAGTCAATCAGCCCCAGCATTTT.